The rows below give T cell receptor beta chains drawn from one sample of a study of beta chain features in type 1 diabetes. The repertoire was sequenced with immunoSEQ multiplex PCR; TCRdb's copy has only in-frame clones and lacks some. Here the sample spans around 140,000 clones, under 11% being singletons. The sample taken for sequencing was naive CD4+ T cells from blood. The receptor set was obtained from a man younger than 35 in good health. The CDR3 runs from the conserved cysteine through the conserved F or W. The D gene is left open where the match is weak. Expanded clones get a size class; other rows say once, few or many, or leave the size out.

TRBV18	TRBJ1-6	TRBD1	few	TGTGCCAGCTCACAGCGCGGGACAGGGGATTCACCCCTCCACTTT	CASSQRGTGDSPLHF
TRBV19	TRBJ2-1	TRBD2	NA	TGTGCCAGTAGTTGGCCTAGCGGGGGTTCACCCTACAATGAGCAGTTCTTC	CASSWPSGGSPYNEQFF
TRBV29-1	TRBJ2-7	NA	many	TGCAGCGTCGCCTCGGACAGAGTGTACGAGCAGTACTTC	CSVASDRVYEQYF
TRBV4-1	TRBJ1-5	TRBD1	many	TGCGCCAGCAGCCAAGGACAGGGGAGCAATCAGCCCCAGCATTTT	CASSQGQGSNQPQHF
TRBV7-8	TRBJ2-6	NA	NA	TGTGCCAGCAGCTTTTCGAATGCTGGGGCCAACGTCCTGGCTTTC	CASSFSNAGANVLAF
TRBV7-8	TRBJ1-5	TRBD1	NA	TGTGCCAGCAGCCGGGACAGGGTTGGCAATCAGCCCCAGCATTTT	CASSRDRVGNQPQHF
TRBV5-1	TRBJ1-3	NA	NA	TGCGCCAGCAGCTTGGGCGACAGGGGAAACACCATATATTTT	CASSLGDRGNTIYF
TRBV28	TRBJ2-7	TRBD1	few	TGTGCCAGCAGTCCCCGGACAGGGGGCTTGTACGAGCAGTACTTC	CASSPRTGGLYEQYF
TRBV18	TRBJ2-3	TRBD2	NA	TGTGCCAGCTTCTCACAGCGGGAGGGGCGCACAGATACGCAGTATTTT	CASFSQREGRTDTQYF
TRBV10-3	TRBJ2-7	TRBD1	few	TGTGCCAGCAGTGCATGGCAGGGGGCTGGCTACGAGCAGTACTTC	CASSAWQGAGYEQYF
TRBV5-4	TRBJ2-5	TRBD2	many	TGTGCCAGCAGCTCGACTAGCGGGGGTCTCCAAGAGACCCAGTACTTC	CASSSTSGGLQETQYF
TRBV7-2	TRBJ2-7	NA	NA	TGTGCCAGCAGCTTAGTTGGCGGCTCCTACGAGCAGTACTTC	CASSLVGGSYEQYF
TRBV4-3	TRBJ2-3	NA	many	TGCGCCAGCAGCCAACGACAGGCAGATACGCAGTATTTT	CASSQRQADTQYF
TRBV7-2	TRBJ1-2	NA	NA	TGTGCCAGCCAAAGGACTGGCGCCTTCGTCTACACCTTC	CASQRTGAFVYTF
TRBV6-5	TRBJ2-3	NA	few	TGTGCCAGCAGTTATATCGGTACGCAGTATTTT	CASSYIGTQYF
TRBV28	TRBJ2-3	TRBD1	NA	TGTGCCAGCAAAACCGGGACAGTTCGCACAGATACGCAGTATTTT	CASKTGTVRTDTQYF
TRBV6-6	TRBJ2-1	TRBD1	NA	TGTGCCAGCAGACAGGGGGCGACGGATGAGCAGTTCTTC	CASRQGATDEQFF
TRBV2	TRBJ1-2	TRBD1	few	TGTGCCAGCACTGAGGGACAGAACTATGGCTACACCTTC	CASTEGQNYGYTF
TRBV5-4	TRBJ2-3	TRBD2	few	TGTGCCAGCAGCTTGGGGCTAGCGGGCACAGATACGCAGTATTTT	CASSLGLAGTDTQYF
TRBV7-9	TRBJ2-3	NA	NA	TGTGCCAGCAGCTCAGGTCTTAGCACAGATACGCAGTATTTT	CASSSGLSTDTQYF
TRBV19	TRBJ2-3	TRBD2	few	TGTGCCAGTAGTATCCCCATAGCGGGGGGGCTTGATACGCAGTATTTT	CASSIPIAGGLDTQYF
TRBV5-4	TRBJ2-7	TRBD1	NA	TGTGCCAGCAGCTGGGGACAGGGGCGCTACGAGCAGTACTTC	CASSWGQGRYEQYF
TRBV7-2	TRBJ2-7	NA	many	TGTGCCAGCAGCTTATACAACTACGAGCAGTACTTC	CASSLYNYEQYF
TRBV18	TRBJ2-1	NA	NA	TGTGCCAGCTCACCTTCAGACAATGAGCAGTTCTTC	CASSPSDNEQFF
TRBV19	TRBJ2-7	TRBD1	NA	TGTGCCAGTAGTAGAAGAGGACAGGGGGGTTCCTACGAGCAGTACTTC	CASSRRGQGGSYEQYF
TRBV5-1	TRBJ1-5	NA	few	TGCGCCAGCAGCTTGGGGGGCAGCTATCAGCCCCAGCATTTT	CASSLGGSYQPQHF
TRBV6-5	TRBJ1-4	NA	NA	TGTGCCAGCAGTTACTCGAGGGGAGGCGAAAAACTGTTTTTT	CASSYSRGGEKLFF
TRBV5-1	TRBJ2-2	NA	few	TGCGCCAGCAGCTTGACAGATCCCAGGGCCTCACCCGGGGAGCTGTTTTTT	CASSLTDPRASPGELFF
TRBV7-9	TRBJ1-2	NA	NA	TGTGCCAGCAGCTTTGCCGACGGGGGCTACACCTTC	CASSFADGGYTF
TRBV4-1	TRBJ1-6	TRBD1	few	TGCGCCAGCAGCCCTTCCGGGACAGGAGACTCCTATAATTCACCCCTCCACTTT	CASSPSGTGDSYNSPLHF
TRBV7-2	TRBJ1-5	NA	NA	TGTGCCAGCAGCTTGGCCCATAGCAATCAGCCCCAGCATTTT	CASSLAHSNQPQHF
TRBV6-5	TRBJ2-7	TRBD2	NA	TGTGCCAGCAAGCGGGACTTGGAATCCTACGAGCAGTACTTC	CASKRDLESYEQYF
TRBV30	TRBJ2-7	TRBD1	few	TGTGCCTGGAGTGCCCTCTCGGGACAGGCCCTGGGGGAGCAGTACTTC	CAWSALSGQALGEQYF